The rows below give T cell receptor beta chains drawn from one sample of a study of Graves' ophthalmopathy and Graves' hyperthyroidism. MiXCR was run by TCRdb on the multiplex PCR reads, yielding one entry per CDR3 protein. The sample gives 300,000 to 450,000 distinct CDR3 sequences, about a sixth of which show up once; 2% to 3% is in the top ten. Sample: peripheral blood. The receptors originated from an adult woman with stable Graves' hyperthyroidism. The CDR3 runs from the conserved cysteine through the conserved F or W. Fields, in order: J gene, V gene, CDR3 protein.

j_gene: TRBJ2-1; v_gene: TRBV14; CDR3aa: CASSHFRGDEQFF
j_gene: TRBJ2-5; v_gene: TRBV14; CDR3aa: CASSQARIEAETQYF
j_gene: TRBJ2-2; v_gene: TRBV2; CDR3aa: CASRALYGELFF
j_gene: TRBJ1-2; v_gene: TRBV27; CDR3aa: CASSPQGDYGYTF
j_gene: TRBJ2-5; v_gene: TRBV6-2/TRBV6-3; CDR3aa: CASSYVRGKETQYF
j_gene: TRBJ2-7; v_gene: TRBV6-2/TRBV6-3; CDR3aa: CASRSGQVTYEQYF
j_gene: TRBJ1-6; v_gene: TRBV11-2; CDR3aa: CASSLITTGVGNSPLHF
j_gene: TRBJ1-6; v_gene: TRBV12-3/TRBV12-4; CDR3aa: CASNLRGGSPLHF
j_gene: TRBJ1-1; v_gene: TRBV12-3/TRBV12-4; CDR3aa: CATIPKPGTGDLRTEAFF
j_gene: TRBJ2-2; v_gene: TRBV2; CDR3aa: CASSGPTVTGELFF
j_gene: TRBJ1-2; v_gene: TRBV20-1; CDR3aa: CSASAEANYGYTF
j_gene: TRBJ2-7; v_gene: TRBV7-3; CDR3aa: CASTRTSGTTYEQYF
j_gene: TRBJ1-4; v_gene: TRBV20-1; CDR3aa: CSASGVGLIGTGDEKLFF
j_gene: TRBJ2-6; v_gene: TRBV5-1; CDR3aa: CASSGFTVAGANVLTF
j_gene: TRBJ2-5; v_gene: TRBV7-9; CDR3aa: CASSSGIAPRSETQYF
j_gene: TRBJ2-2; v_gene: TRBV15; CDR3aa: CATSRELLGGFTGELFF
j_gene: TRBJ1-1; v_gene: TRBV19; CDR3aa: CASRSWSVNTEAFF
j_gene: TRBJ2-7; v_gene: TRBV20-1; CDR3aa: CSARDWGEGNYEQYF
j_gene: TRBJ2-5; v_gene: TRBV14; CDR3aa: CASSQAFTAGVFHETQYF
j_gene: TRBJ2-7; v_gene: TRBV28; CDR3aa: CASSLKQGGYEQYF
j_gene: TRBJ2-7; v_gene: TRBV19; CDR3aa: CASSISGTSGYEQYF
j_gene: TRBJ2-7; v_gene: TRBV12-3/TRBV12-4; CDR3aa: CASSPTSGRYEQYF
j_gene: TRBJ2-4; v_gene: TRBV6-2/TRBV6-3; CDR3aa: CASSYSGTLNIQYF
j_gene: TRBJ2-7; v_gene: TRBV27; CDR3aa: CASSQPGSPRGEQYF
j_gene: TRBJ2-7; v_gene: TRBV28; CDR3aa: CAASGTESYEQYF
j_gene: TRBJ1-2; v_gene: TRBV6-2/TRBV6-3; CDR3aa: CASSLRDGGGYTF
j_gene: TRBJ2-5; v_gene: TRBV28; CDR3aa: CASTRGQGAGETQYF
j_gene: TRBJ2-7; v_gene: TRBV19; CDR3aa: CASSSPAPYEQYF
j_gene: TRBJ2-7; v_gene: TRBV10-1; CDR3aa: CASSGTSGSYDQYF
j_gene: TRBJ1-3; v_gene: TRBV11-1; CDR3aa: CASSPPVGGSGNTIYF
j_gene: TRBJ2-7; v_gene: TRBV6-2/TRBV6-3; CDR3aa: CASSYSTLAGDYEQYF
j_gene: TRBJ2-7; v_gene: TRBV12-3/TRBV12-4; CDR3aa: CASSFPGLAGGRGDEQYF
j_gene: TRBJ2-5; v_gene: TRBV20-1; CDR3aa: CSASGIQQETQYF
j_gene: TRBJ2-7; v_gene: TRBV12-3/TRBV12-4; CDR3aa: CASSFGLAGTSYEQYF
j_gene: TRBJ2-4; v_gene: TRBV29-1; CDR3aa: CSVSGRTLAKNIQYF
j_gene: TRBJ2-7; v_gene: TRBV5-1; CDR3aa: CASSLVAQGSNEQYF
j_gene: TRBJ2-5; v_gene: TRBV4-1; CDR3aa: CASSQSGVRQETQYF
j_gene: TRBJ1-1; v_gene: TRBV29-1; CDR3aa: CSASTGTGTEAFF
j_gene: TRBJ1-2; v_gene: TRBV6-5; CDR3aa: CASSFADRANYGYTF
j_gene: TRBJ2-5; v_gene: TRBV28; CDR3aa: CASSTTGGLAGGPRGGQETQYF
j_gene: TRBJ2-7; v_gene: TRBV28; CDR3aa: CASSLAGGFVYEQYF